Sequencing of this TCR beta chain was carried out in a study of blood T cell repertoires in COVID-19 (dated by TCRdb to 2019 to 2021). In the study overall: Collaborator samples came from the United States, Italy and Spain and covered acute and convalescent phases of COVID-19. Where HLA class I and class II types were available, the types were taken from metadata supplied by the sample provider, not from assay-based typing. Sample metadata almost always included a de-identified subject ID, COVID-19 status, age in years and sex. The repertoires were released in a freely available public database meant as a resource for research on the immune response to SARS-CoV-2. Subjects who had been exposed to COVID-19, were actively infected with it, or had recovered from it provided the deeply sampled blood TCRbeta repertoires that made up the dataset. Samples came from the ongoing ImmuneRACE study (first 160 participants) plus 1,254 subjects from 6 global collaborators. The material from the prospective study consisted of cDNA or gDNA derived from T cells, B-cell-depleted T cells, or PBMCs.

The immunoSEQ Assay, a bias-controlled multiplex PCR, was used to amplify TCRbeta CDR3 regions from genomic DNA. The original pipeline was this. The number of nucleated cells in each sample was estimated by amplification of reference gene primers within the assay. To quantify the absolute abundance of each unique TCRbeta CDR3 rearrangement, sequence reads were collapsed and filtered. Productive Simpson clonality was computed per sample as the square root of Simpson's diversity index over productive rearrangements. TCRdb retrieved this table from immuneACCESS and kept in-frame rearrangements only. Not all clones are present; in checked studies, unresolved V genes account for under half, and no reason is known for the remainder. V, J and clone size are taken as reported in that table, and D and trimming were inferred from the DNA itself. This sample is represented by 200,000 to 250,000 clones; 86% of them were singletons. The leading ten clones occupy roughly 2% of the sample.

V and J lose 5 bases and 2 bases, and a span of 10 bases separates them. CDR1 and CDR2, looked up from the germline V gene, are SGHRS and YFSETQ. The CDR3 covers 13 residues, taking in both the cysteine and the phenylalanine. The read is trimmed to its CDR3 DNA, 39 bases read in frame from base 1. The study at large found these results: How much clinical and demographic metadata was included differed by source and by participant, and the metadata was provided uncurated.

In the prospective study, participants were roughly 18 to 100 years old, resided in approximately 22 geographic areas of the United States, and were enrolled through a virtual design. In the prospective study, cohorts were assigned on the basis of participant-reported clinical history obtained from a screening survey and a study questionnaire. ImmuneRACE Cohort 3 recovered participants were defined by two consecutive negative NP/OP PCR tests, healthcare professional clearance, or symptom resolution. In the prospective study, mobile phlebotomists collected whole blood, serum and a nasopharyngeal or oropharyngeal swab from each participant. Over a roughly 2-month period, participants in the prospective study had the option of providing additional blood draws and questionnaires. Prospective study blood samples were shipped either frozen or at room temperature before DNA extraction. A word on this clone: The antigen it binds to is not known. Per-base qualities were not stored, and no clone one base away is much larger.

The sequence was obtained from a woman in her forties or fifties who had recovered from COVID-19. This receptor chain uses TRBV5-1 and TRBJ1-2; the D gene is not confidently resolved. The sequenced sample consisted of PBMCs or T cells enriched from blood (not recorded which). The nucleotides are TGCGCCAGCAGACCCACAGAGAACTATGGCTACACCTTC. Its translation is CASRPTENYGYTF.